This T cell receptor (beta chain) was found in a study of T cell repertoires in cytomegalovirus infection (dated by TCRdb to about 2019). Turning to the overall study: Donor HLA type was relevant to the analysis, because carriage of CMV infection together with the matching HLA type was indicated by public TCR beta signatures. Results and caveats for the whole study, not just this receptor: In both this cohort and an independent cohort of several hundred donors, the cumulative frequency of public TCR beta family members distinguished carriers of CMV infection plus the relevant HLA type. The ex vivo response was dominated by HLA-C-restricted CMV-specific TCR beta clonotypes, and the single most frequent clonotype in two of eight donors was supplied by these HLA-C-restricted clonotypes.

Sequenced using an Illumina HiSeq 1500. TCRdb's own reprocessing of the public reads used fastp at Q25 and MiXCR and kept productive beta chains. Rows are combined by CDR3 protein, so each entry shows the most common genes and DNA. The sample table shows about 440,000 distinct CDR3 sequences, and around 32% are seen once. Together, the top ten hold roughly 15% of the sample. This clonotype was recorded a few times. What this receptor recognizes is not known. No quality values exist for individual bases; no much larger clone is one base distant. The CDR3, cysteine through phenylalanine, is 18 amino acids long. Only CDR3 DNA is held: 54 bases, read in frame from base 1. CDR1 and CDR2, per the germline V gene (reference sequence), are DFQATT and SNEGSKA. Trimmed from V: 5 bases; trimmed from J: 1 base; junction bases lacking a gene match: 13.

Here the chain combines TRBV20-1 and TRBJ1-6; TRBD1 agrees with 8 junctional bases. Sequenced sample: PBMCs. This receptor was obtained from a human donor in good health (CMV status not recorded). Some clones in this sample may be carry-over from other donors' samples. The CDR3 reads as follows: CSAPHGGTGNSYNSPLHF. In nucleotide form, the sequence is TGCAGTGCTCCGCACGGGGGGACAGGAAATTCCTATAATTCACCCCTCCACTTT.